The clone carrying this TCR beta chain came up many times. Its antigen is unknown. Researchers amplified the TCR beta CDR3 regions from RNA transcripts. With the HTBI primer set, the TCR CDR3 went through a first round of RT-PCR. In TCRdb, the multiplex PCR reads were re-called with MiXCR into one record per CDR3 protein. This table holds roughly 520,000 distinct CDR3 sequences, around a quarter found once. The data belong to a study of T cells in Graves' hyperthyroidism and ophthalmopathy. General study results and limits: Ophthalmopathy, as predicted by the model, came a median roughly 6.3 months after the prediction.

The sequencing sample was made of blood. This sequence was found in a woman aged 25 to 39 with Graves' ophthalmopathy.

Written as DNA, the CDR3 is TGTGCCAGCAGTTACTTGGGCATACAAGCTTTCTTT. This gives the protein CASSYLGIQAFF. The chain employs TRBV6-2 or TRBV6-3 and TRBJ1-1; unclear D gene. The germline V gene has CDR1 MNHEY and CDR2 SVGEGT. Trimming left V 1 base short and J 9 bases short, with 9 bases between. This CDR3 has 12 residues.